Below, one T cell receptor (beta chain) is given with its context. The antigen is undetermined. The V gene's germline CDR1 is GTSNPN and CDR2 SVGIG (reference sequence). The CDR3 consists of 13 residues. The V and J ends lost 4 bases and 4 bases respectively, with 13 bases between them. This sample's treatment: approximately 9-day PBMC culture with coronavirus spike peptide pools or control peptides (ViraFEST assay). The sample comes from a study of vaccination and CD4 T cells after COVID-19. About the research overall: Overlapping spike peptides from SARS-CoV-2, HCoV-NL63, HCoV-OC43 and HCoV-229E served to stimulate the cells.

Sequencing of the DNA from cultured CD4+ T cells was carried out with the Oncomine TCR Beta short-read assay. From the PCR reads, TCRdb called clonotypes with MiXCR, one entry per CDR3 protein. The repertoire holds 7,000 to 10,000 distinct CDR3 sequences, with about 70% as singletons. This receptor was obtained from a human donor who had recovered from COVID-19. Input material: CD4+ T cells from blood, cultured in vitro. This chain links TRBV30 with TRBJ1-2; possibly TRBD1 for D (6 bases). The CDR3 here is CAWKPTGTYGYTF. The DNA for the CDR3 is TGTGCCTGGAAACCAACAGGGACCTATGGCTACACCTTC. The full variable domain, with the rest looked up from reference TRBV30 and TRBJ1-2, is SQTIHQWPATLVQPVGSPLSLECTVEGTSNPNLYWYRQAAGRGLQLLFYSVGIGQISSEVPQNLSASRPQDRQFILSSKKLLLSDSGFYLCAWKPTGTYGYTFGSGTRLTVV.